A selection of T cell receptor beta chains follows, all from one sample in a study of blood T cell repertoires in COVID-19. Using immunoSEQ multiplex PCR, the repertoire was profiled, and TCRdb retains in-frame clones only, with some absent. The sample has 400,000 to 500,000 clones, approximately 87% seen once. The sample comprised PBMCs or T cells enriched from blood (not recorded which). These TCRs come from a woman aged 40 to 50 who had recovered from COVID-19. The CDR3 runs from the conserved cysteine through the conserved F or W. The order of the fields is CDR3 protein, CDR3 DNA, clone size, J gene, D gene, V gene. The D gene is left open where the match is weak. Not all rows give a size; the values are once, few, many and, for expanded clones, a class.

CDR3aa: CASSQDRAKGYTF; CDR3nt: TGTGCCAGCAGTCAGGACAGGGCCAAGGGCTACACCTTC; abundance: -; j_gene: TRBJ1-2; d_gene: TRBD1; v_gene: TRBV28
CDR3aa: CASGNWAGGPYEQYF; CDR3nt: TGTGCCAGCGGTAATTGGGCGGGAGGGCCCTACGAGCAGTACTTC; abundance: -; j_gene: TRBJ2-7; d_gene: TRBD2; v_gene: TRBV7-2
CDR3aa: CASSIIPGDHGYTF; CDR3nt: TGTGCCAGTAGTATTATACCAGGGGATCATGGCTACACCTTC; abundance: -; j_gene: TRBJ1-2; d_gene: -; v_gene: TRBV19
CDR3aa: CASSLYPRGANYGYTF; CDR3nt: TGCGCCAGCAGCCTTTACCCCAGGGGAGCTAACTATGGCTACACCTTC; abundance: -; j_gene: TRBJ1-2; d_gene: -; v_gene: TRBV4-3
CDR3aa: CASSLYMQDLNTEAFF; CDR3nt: TGCGCCAGCAGCTTGTATATGCAGGACTTGAACACTGAAGCTTTCTTT; abundance: -; j_gene: TRBJ1-1; d_gene: -; v_gene: TRBV5-1
CDR3aa: CATSDPGGSRADTQYF; CDR3nt: TGTGCCACCAGTGATCCAGGGGGGAGTCGCGCAGATACGCAGTATTTT; abundance: -; j_gene: TRBJ2-3; d_gene: -; v_gene: TRBV24-1
CDR3aa: CASSRGTEGRGGYTF; CDR3nt: TGTGCCAGCAGCCGCGGGACAGAGGGTAGGGGTGGCTACACCTTC; abundance: -; j_gene: TRBJ1-2; d_gene: TRBD1; v_gene: TRBV7-9
CDR3aa: CASSQQTGNPYGYTF; CDR3nt: TGCGCCAGCAGCCAACAAACAGGGAACCCCTATGGCTACACCTTC; abundance: once; j_gene: TRBJ1-2; d_gene: -; v_gene: TRBV4-3
CDR3aa: CASSMDDRGDTEAFF; CDR3nt: TGTGCCAGTAGTATGGATGACAGGGGGGACACTGAAGCTTTCTTT; abundance: -; j_gene: TRBJ1-1; d_gene: TRBD1; v_gene: TRBV19
CDR3aa: CASSLEQGPFTEAFF; CDR3nt: TGTGCCAGCAGCTTAGAACAGGGACCATTCACTGAAGCTTTCTTT; abundance: few; j_gene: TRBJ1-1; d_gene: -; v_gene: TRBV11-2
CDR3aa: CASRAFSYEQYF; CDR3nt: TGTGCCAGCAGGGCCTTCTCCTACGAGCAGTACTTC; abundance: -; j_gene: TRBJ2-7; d_gene: -; v_gene: TRBV2
CDR3aa: CASSASTGVTDTQYF; CDR3nt: TGTGCCAGCAGCGCCTCAACAGGGGTCACAGATACGCAGTATTTT; abundance: -; j_gene: TRBJ2-3; d_gene: TRBD1; v_gene: TRBV9
CDR3aa: CASSLTRQGYSNQPQHF; CDR3nt: TGTGCCAGCTCACTTACCCGACAGGGGTATAGCAATCAGCCCCAGCATTTT; abundance: -; j_gene: TRBJ1-5; d_gene: TRBD1; v_gene: TRBV18
CDR3aa: CASSGQATLGTEAFF; CDR3nt: TGTGCCAGCAGCGGGCAGGCAACTTTGGGCACTGAAGCTTTCTTT; abundance: -; j_gene: TRBJ1-1; d_gene: -; v_gene: TRBV7-2
CDR3aa: CASSQTGVVSKYEQYF; CDR3nt: TGTGCCAGCAGCCAGACAGGGGTTGTGTCCAAATACGAGCAGTACTTC; abundance: -; j_gene: TRBJ2-7; d_gene: TRBD1; v_gene: TRBV14
CDR3aa: CASSFRDSTEAFF; CDR3nt: TGTGCCAGCAGCTTCAGGGACAGCACTGAAGCTTTCTTT; abundance: -; j_gene: TRBJ1-1; d_gene: TRBD1; v_gene: TRBV7-9
CDR3aa: CATRTRTTGDYGYTF; CDR3nt: TGTGCCACCAGGACGAGAACAACAGGGGACTATGGCTACACCTTC; abundance: -; j_gene: TRBJ1-2; d_gene: TRBD1; v_gene: TRBV15
CDR3aa: CASSNAGLAGSGNTIYF; CDR3nt: TGTGCCAGTAGTAATGCCGGCCTGGCAGGCTCTGGAAACACCATATATTTT; abundance: -; j_gene: TRBJ1-3; d_gene: -; v_gene: TRBV19
CDR3aa: CASSHPPGLTSWDTQYF; CDR3nt: TGCGCCAGCAGCCACCCACCCGGACTGACATCATGGGATACGCAGTATTTT; abundance: -; j_gene: TRBJ2-3; d_gene: -; v_gene: TRBV4-3
CDR3aa: CASSQAGGPRTDTQYF; CDR3nt: TGCGCCAGCAGCCAAGCGGGAGGCCCCCGCACAGATACGCAGTATTTT; abundance: few; j_gene: TRBJ2-3; d_gene: TRBD2; v_gene: TRBV4-3
CDR3aa: CASSPRTGGITGELFF; CDR3nt: TGCGCCAGCAGCCCTCGGACAGGGGGTATCACCGGGGAGCTGTTTTTT; abundance: -; j_gene: TRBJ2-2; d_gene: TRBD1; v_gene: TRBV5-1
CDR3aa: CASSLDGGRAYEQYF; CDR3nt: TGTGCCAGCAGCTTAGACGGTGGGAGGGCCTACGAGCAGTACTTC; abundance: -; j_gene: TRBJ2-7; d_gene: TRBD2; v_gene: TRBV7-2
CDR3aa: CASTRDSSYEQYF; CDR3nt: TGTGCCAGCACTAGGGACTCGTCCTACGAGCAGTACTTC; abundance: -; j_gene: TRBJ2-7; d_gene: -; v_gene: TRBV12-3/TRBV12-4
CDR3aa: CASSSEGDQPQHF; CDR3nt: TGTGCCAGCAGTTCTGAAGGGGATCAGCCCCAGCATTTT; abundance: -; j_gene: TRBJ1-5; d_gene: -; v_gene: TRBV12-3/TRBV12-4
CDR3aa: CASSTLVTSGQETQYF; CDR3nt: TGCGCCAGCAGCACCTTGGTGACTAGCGGCCAAGAGACCCAGTACTTC; abundance: -; j_gene: TRBJ2-5; d_gene: TRBD2; v_gene: TRBV4-3
CDR3aa: CASSQEGGHTLNYGYTF; CDR3nt: TGCGCCAGCAGCCAAGAAGGGGGCCACACCTTGAACTATGGCTACACCTTC; abundance: -; j_gene: TRBJ1-2; d_gene: TRBD1; v_gene: TRBV4-3
CDR3aa: CATSDPARGKQYF; CDR3nt: TGTGCCACCAGTGACCCGGCCCGGGGGAAGCAGTACTTC; abundance: -; j_gene: TRBJ2-7; d_gene: -; v_gene: TRBV24-1
CDR3aa: CASSSAPGWNTEAFF; CDR3nt: TGTGCCAGCAGCTCAGCCCCAGGGTGGAACACTGAAGCTTTCTTT; abundance: -; j_gene: TRBJ1-1; d_gene: -; v_gene: TRBV7-9
CDR3aa: CASSGSGIKNIQYF; CDR3nt: TGCGCCAGCAGTGGAAGCGGGATTAAAAACATTCAGTACTTC; abundance: -; j_gene: TRBJ2-4; d_gene: TRBD2; v_gene: TRBV10-1
CDR3aa: CASSASGGIYNEQFF; CDR3nt: TGTGCCAGCAGCGCCAGCGGGGGGATCTACAATGAGCAGTTCTTC; abundance: -; j_gene: TRBJ2-1; d_gene: TRBD2; v_gene: TRBV9
CDR3aa: CASSFEGSGAFF; CDR3nt: TGTGCCAGCAGCTTCGAGGGTAGTGGTGCTTTCTTT; abundance: -; j_gene: TRBJ1-1; d_gene: -; v_gene: TRBV7-9
CDR3aa: CAISEIGSAEGEQYF; CDR3nt: TGTGCCATCAGTGAGATAGGCTCGGCGGAGGGGGAGCAGTACTTC; abundance: -; j_gene: TRBJ2-7; d_gene: -; v_gene: TRBV10-3
CDR3aa: CAWIIQYGYTF; CDR3nt: TGTGCCTGGATAATACAGTATGGCTACACCTTC; abundance: -; j_gene: TRBJ1-2; d_gene: -; v_gene: TRBV30
CDR3aa: CASSLRRVVVGGLDTEAFF; CDR3nt: TGTGCCAGTAGCTTACGGAGGGTAGTAGTGGGGGGATTGGACACTGAAGCTTTCTTT; abundance: -; j_gene: TRBJ1-1; d_gene: -; v_gene: TRBV19
CDR3aa: CASSEYSGRGEAFF; CDR3nt: TGTGCCAGCAGTGAATATTCGGGGAGGGGTGAAGCTTTCTTT; abundance: -; j_gene: TRBJ1-1; d_gene: -; v_gene: TRBV25-1
CDR3aa: CASSPQITPAYYGYTF; CDR3nt: TGTGCCAGCAGTCCTCAAATAACACCAGCGTATTATGGCTACACCTTC; abundance: -; j_gene: TRBJ1-2; d_gene: -; v_gene: TRBV2
CDR3aa: CASSPRTSSNYGYTF; CDR3nt: TGTGCCAGCAGCCCCCGGACAAGCAGTAACTATGGCTACACCTTC; abundance: -; j_gene: TRBJ1-2; d_gene: -; v_gene: TRBV5-6
CDR3aa: CSASWTSGRAREQFF; CDR3nt: TGCAGTGCTAGTTGGACTAGCGGGAGGGCCCGTGAGCAGTTCTTC; abundance: -; j_gene: TRBJ2-1; d_gene: TRBD2; v_gene: TRBV20-1
CDR3aa: CASSVEASKDTQYF; CDR3nt: TGTGCCAGCAGCGTAGAAGCTAGCAAAGATACGCAGTATTTT; abundance: -; j_gene: TRBJ2-3; d_gene: -; v_gene: TRBV9
CDR3aa: CASSLYRTVGTTNEKLFF; CDR3nt: TGTGCCAGCAGCTTATACAGGACAGTCGGGACAACTAATGAAAAACTGTTTTTT; abundance: -; j_gene: TRBJ1-4; d_gene: -; v_gene: TRBV11-3
CDR3aa: CASSEWGDGELFF; CDR3nt: TGTGCCAGCAGTGAATGGGGGGACGGGGAGCTGTTTTTT; abundance: -; j_gene: TRBJ2-2; d_gene: -; v_gene: TRBV25-1
CDR3aa: CASSPQDMSSEQFF; CDR3nt: TGTGCCAGCTCACCTCAGGACATGTCCAGCGAGCAGTTCTTC; abundance: -; j_gene: TRBJ2-1; d_gene: -; v_gene: TRBV18
CDR3aa: CASSPQGDSSGNTIYF; CDR3nt: TGTGCCAGCTCACCCCAAGGGGACAGCTCTGGAAACACCATATATTTT; abundance: -; j_gene: TRBJ1-3; d_gene: TRBD1; v_gene: TRBV18
CDR3aa: CASSFFGSLDQETQYF; CDR3nt: TGTGCCAGCAGCTTTTTCGGGAGCTTGGACCAAGAGACCCAGTACTTC; abundance: -; j_gene: TRBJ2-5; d_gene: -; v_gene: TRBV7-8
CDR3aa: CATSQGAGELFF; CDR3nt: TGTGCCACCAGTCAGGGCGCCGGGGAGCTGTTTTTT; abundance: -; j_gene: TRBJ2-2; d_gene: -; v_gene: TRBV15
CDR3aa: CASSPGQGKGDYGYTF; CDR3nt: TGTGCCAGCTCCCCAGGCCAGGGAAAGGGGGACTATGGCTACACCTTC; abundance: -; j_gene: TRBJ1-2; d_gene: -; v_gene: TRBV18
CDR3aa: CASSPWRENTGELFF; CDR3nt: TGTGCCAGCAGCCCTTGGCGGGAGAACACCGGGGAGCTGTTTTTT; abundance: once; j_gene: TRBJ2-2; d_gene: -; v_gene: TRBV3-1/TRBV3-2
CDR3aa: CAMGQGGHTEAFF; CDR3nt: TGTGCCATGGGACAGGGGGGGCACACTGAAGCTTTCTTT; abundance: -; j_gene: TRBJ1-1; d_gene: TRBD1; v_gene: TRBV2
CDR3aa: CASSGGSEKLFF; CDR3nt: TGTGCCAGCAGTGGAGGAAGTGAAAAACTGTTTTTT; abundance: -; j_gene: TRBJ1-4; d_gene: -; v_gene: TRBV2
CDR3aa: CATSGQTGNPEAFF; CDR3nt: TGTGCCACCAGTGGTCAGACAGGGAATCCTGAAGCTTTCTTT; abundance: -; j_gene: TRBJ1-1; d_gene: TRBD1; v_gene: TRBV24-1